A single T cell receptor (beta chain) is shown here with its context. Its antigen is not known. The data were obtained in a study of T-cell reconstitution after alpha-beta-depleted transplantation in children. Notes on the study in general: By about two months after transplant, alpha-beta T cells reportedly arose from several hundred graft clones that had expanded. T cells produced anew were the main source of T-cell counts and diversity one year after transplant. Some patients owed their high day-60 TCRbeta diversity to surviving recipient T cells and thymic progenitors.

This CDR3 is 13 amino acids long. Germline V lookup: CDR1 SQVTM, CDR2 ANQGSEA. Trimming cost V 7 bases and J 8 bases, with 18 bases left between them. As it was prepared, the TCRbeta library received unique molecular identifiers. TCRdb re-called the PCR reads through MiXCR, storing one row per CDR3 protein. The sample consists of about 200,000 distinct CDR3 sequences, 7.5% to 9.5% of them appearing once. The clonotype originates from a male patient aged 2 to 9 who had a stem cell transplant for acute myeloid leukemia, so the T cells may come from the graft donor. The chain joins TRBV29-1 to TRBJ2-1, with D possibly being TRBD2 (5 bases). Specimen: PBMCs, mostly from graft donor cells, collected 360 days after TCRalphabeta/CD19-depleted stem cell transplant. CDR3 loop: CSGRLPLLDEQFF. In nucleotides, the CDR3 is TGCAGCGGCAGACTACCCCTTCTTGATGAGCAGTTCTTC.